This entry lists 22 T cell receptor beta chains sequenced from one sample in a study of vaccination effects on CD4 cells after COVID-19. Only in-frame clones appear in the TCRdb table, and some are missing; sequencing was by immunoSEQ multiplex PCR. The sample holds roughly 42,000 clones, roughly two thirds seen once. Antigen-specific CD4+ T cells were first expanded with viral peptide pools by the ViraFEST assay and only then sequenced. Culturing for about ten days preceded CD4+ T cell isolation. All vaccine recipients tested negative for nucleocapsid antibodies and had never contracted SARS-CoV-2 infection. No antigens are known for them. Source: CD4+ T cells from PBMCs cultured with HCoV-OC43 spike peptides, taken before COVID-19 vaccination. The subset denotes: HCoV-OC43 spike overlapping peptide pool stimulation. The receptors were gathered from a human donor who received a COVID-19 vaccine.

V is TRBV7-2 and J is TRBJ1-2; 7 bases line up with TRBD1. The CDR3 has 15 amino acids. Looked up from germline, CDR1 is SGHTA and CDR2 is FQGNSA. Trimming at V came to 4 bases and at J to 8 bases, leaving 13 bases not matched to a gene. DNA of the CDR3: TGTGCCAGCAGCTCCGATAGGACAGGTCATAGGGGCTACACCTTC. It is translated as CASSSDRTGHRGYTF.

This clone was counted once. J is TRBJ2-5 and V is TRBV28; a possible D gene is TRBD1 (5 bases). V lost 3 bases and J 0 bases, leaving 8 bases between the germline ends. CDR1 and CDR2 (germline): MDHEN, SYDVKM. The CDR3 loop spans 14 amino acids. Here the CDR3 reads CASSFGAYQETQYF. The CDR3 nucleotides read TGTGCCAGCAGTTTTGGGGCGTACCAAGAGACCCAGTACTTC.

This chain links TRBV28 with TRBJ2-7; the match to TRBD2 covers 10 bases. This CDR3 is 14 amino acids long. CDR1 is MDHEN and CDR2 is SYDVKM in the germline V gene. The V gene end was trimmed by 6 bases and the J gene end by 7 bases; junction bases not matched to a gene: 9. The CDR3 DNA reads as TGTGCCAGCAGAAACCCTAGCGGGAGTGGAGAGCAGTACTTC. It specifies CASRNPSGSGEQYF.

The chain recombines TRBV29-1 with TRBJ1-1; D is perhaps TRBD1 (5 bases). V lost 4 bases to trimming and J lost 1 base, with 10 bases between them. CDR3 length: 13 amino acids. Germline CDR1 is SQVTM and CDR2 is ANQGSEA. This chain's CDR3 is CSVVRQPNTEAFF. CDR3 bases: TGCAGCGTTGTGAGACAGCCGAACACTGAAGCTTTCTTT.

The gene calls are TRBV12-3 or TRBV12-4 and TRBJ1-1, with 9 bases matching TRBD1. The CDR3 runs 13 residues. V lost 5 bases to trimming and J lost 4 bases; unmatched junction nucleotides: 2. For the CDR3, the DNA is TGTGCCAGCAGTGTGACAGGGGGCACTGAAGCTTTCTTT. It translates to CASSVTGGTEAFF.

CDR3 sequence (DNA): TGTGCCAGTAGTCCTCTGAGTAAGAGGGGCTCTGGAAACACCATATATTTT. It encodes CASSPLSKRGSGNTIYF. This sequence joins TRBV19 and TRBJ1-3; TRBD1 might be the D (5 bases). The germline gives CDR1 LNHDA, CDR2 SQIVND (reference sequence). This CDR3 is 17 amino acids long. Trimming shortened V by 5 bases and J by 0 bases, and 17 bases separated the two germline ends.

The V and J genes are TRBV4-1 and TRBJ2-1; 9 nucleotides align to TRBD2. The V gene's germline CDR1 is MGHRA and CDR2 YSYEKL. This CDR3 has 16 amino acids. After removal of 0 bases from V and 3 bases from J, the junction contained 3 bases not matched to a gene. The CDR3 region is CASSQDPAGGYNEQFF. CDR3 coding DNA: TGCGCCAGCAGCCAAGATCCAGCGGGGGGCTACAATGAGCAGTTCTTC.

The chain combines TRBV5-1 with TRBJ2-7; tentative D call: TRBD2 (5 bases). Germline values: CDR1 SGHRS, CDR2 YFSETQ. Trimming cost V 2 bases and J 2 bases, with 11 bases left between them. The CDR3 is made up of 14 amino acids. The CDR3 DNA reads TGCGCCAGCAGCTTCGCGGGCCCCCCCTACGAGCAGTACTTC. Translated, it gives CASSFAGPPYEQYF.

Only a few counts were recorded for this clone. This rearrangement joins TRBV3-1 (or the pseudogene TRBV3-2) to TRBJ2-7; the D gene is possibly TRBD1 (5 bases). The ends were cut back, 4 bases at V and 3 bases at J, with 13 bases in the middle. This CDR3 region has 14 residues. Germline-derived CDR1 and CDR2 are LGHDT and YNNKEL (reference sequence). CDR3 sequence: CASSRQGNRYEQYF. In DNA form, the CDR3 reads TGTGCCAGCAGCCGTCAGGGCAACCGCTACGAGCAGTACTTC.

V and J are TRBV6-5 and TRBJ1-6; a weak D match, TRBD1 (5 bases). Germline V gene sequence: CDR1 MNHEY, CDR2 SVGAGI. The CDR3 is made up of 15 amino acids. V gave up 5 bases and J gave up 6 bases, with 14 bases separating them. The CDR3 protein is CASSTQGRVNSPLHF. As DNA, the CDR3 is TGTGCCAGCAGTACCCAGGGACGGGTTAATTCACCCCTCCACTTT.

This clone was counted only a few times. The V gene is TRBV29-1, the J gene TRBJ2-7; the match to TRBD1 covers 8 bases. CDR3 length: 13 amino acids. Per germline, CDR1 SQVTM and CDR2 ANQGSEA. Trimming at V came to 7 bases and at J to 3 bases, leaving 8 bases not matched to a gene. The CDR3, as DNA: TGCAGCGCTGGGACAGGCACATTCTACGAGCAGTACTTC. It is translated as CSAGTGTFYEQYF.

The chain employs TRBV5-1 and TRBJ2-7; 8 positions match TRBD2. The germline CDR1 and CDR2 sequences are SGHRS and YFSETQ. CDR3 length: 12 amino acids. The junction had 5 bases not matched to a gene; V was cut back by 5 bases and J by 7 bases. The CDR3: CASRLAVGEQYF. CDR3 DNA sequence: TGCGCCAGCAGACTAGCGGTAGGGGAGCAGTACTTC.

The V and J genes are TRBV5-6 and TRBJ2-7, with 10 bases identical to TRBD2. The junction had 1 base not matched to a gene; V was cut back by 3 bases and J by 4 bases. CDR1 and CDR2 from the germline V gene are SGHDT and YYEEEE. The CDR3 totals 13 residues. CDR3 residues: CASSSLAGYEQYF. CDR3 coding DNA: TGTGCCAGCAGCTCACTAGCGGGGTACGAGCAGTACTTC.

In its sample, this clone was seen once. The chain carries TRBV11-2 and TRBJ1-4; D remains unclear. In germline, CDR1 is SGHAT, CDR2 FQNNGV. Trimming stripped 5 bases from V and 8 bases from J, with 18 bases between. The CDR3 is 15 residues long. CDR3 sequence reads: CASSPLGRLVEKLFF. The CDR3 DNA follows: TGTGCCAGCAGCCCCTTAGGCAGGCTCGTGGAAAAACTGTTTTTT.

This chain joins TRBV5-4 and TRBJ1-1; D gene unclear. Trimming shortened V by 3 bases and J by 1 base, and 7 bases separated the two germline ends. This CDR3 region has 13 residues. Germline values: CDR1 SGHNT, CDR2 YYREEE (reference sequence). CDR3 residues: CASSSVGNTEAFF. As DNA, the CDR3 is TGTGCCAGCAGCTCGGTGGGGAACACTGAAGCTTTCTTT.

CDR3 amino acids: CAISDGGKGYEQYF. CDR3 bases: TGTGCCATCAGTGATGGGGGTAAGGGCTACGAGCAGTACTTC. This sequence joins TRBV10-3 and TRBJ2-7; D is perhaps TRBD1 or TRBD2 (5 bases each). V was clipped by 3 bases and J by 3 bases, with 12 bases between them. CDR3 length: 14 amino acids. CDR1 is ENHRY, CDR2 SYGVKD, per germline.

V and J are TRBV7-2 and TRBJ2-1, with 12 bases that match TRBD2. This CDR3 is 16 amino acids long. Germline V lookup: CDR1 SGHTA, CDR2 FQGNSA. Unmatched junction bases numbered 9, after V lost 5 bases and J lost 7 bases. The CDR3 coding sequence is TGTGCCAGCAGCACCCGGACTAGCGGGGTTGGGAATGAGCAGTTCTTC. Protein sequence: CASSTRTSGVGNEQFF.

This chain's CDR3 is CAISDSKGGETQYF. CDR3 coding DNA: TGTGCCATCAGTGATTCGAAAGGGGGAGAGACCCAGTACTTC. This sequence joins TRBV10-3 and TRBJ2-5; D may be TRBD1 (6 bases). This CDR3 has 14 amino acids. Looked up from germline, CDR1 is ENHRY and CDR2 is SYGVKD. V shed 3 bases and J shed 4 bases, with 12 bases lying between them.

The rearrangement joins TRBV28 to TRBJ1-4; 8 nucleotides line up with TRBD1. CDR3 size: 15 residues. Germline V CDR1 and CDR2: MDHEN, SYDVKM. J was trimmed by 7 bases and V by 7 bases; bases with no gene match: 11. Here the CDR3 DNA reads TGTGCCAGCAAATTTCAGGGGGCGCGCAGTGAAAAACTGTTTTTT. This encodes CASKFQGARSEKLFF.

The chain employs TRBV19 and TRBJ1-5, with TRBD1 matching 10 bases. V gave up 7 bases and J gave up 4 bases; unmatched junction bases: 7. This CDR3 is 15 amino acids long. CDR1 and CDR2 from the germline V gene are LNHDA and SQIVND (reference sequence). CDR3 protein: CASKPGQGYNQPQHF. The CDR3 DNA sequence: TGTGCCAGTAAGCCGGGACAGGGGTATAATCAGCCCCAGCATTTT.

This clone was observed a single time. The chain couples TRBV4-1 to TRBJ1-1; possible D gene TRBD1, 5 bases. This CDR3 is built from 16 residues. The V gene lost 4 bases and the J gene lost 1 base, with 16 bases spanning the gap. Per germline, CDR1 MGHRA and CDR2 YSYEKL. The CDR3 bases are TGCGCCAGCAGCCTCAATCTCGGGAGGGGGAACACTGAAGCTTTCTTT. Protein: CASSLNLGRGNTEAFF.

This clone was observed a few times. This CDR3 is CASSLTSSYNEQFF. CDR3 nucleotides: TGTGCCAGCAGTTTGACGAGCTCCTACAATGAGCAGTTCTTC. The genes are TRBV6-2 or TRBV6-3 and TRBJ2-1; no clear D gene. Deletions cut 4 bases from V and 0 bases from J, with 7 bases between. The CDR3 extends over 14 amino acids. CDR1 and CDR2 from the germline V gene are MNHEY and SVGEGT.